The T cell receptor beta chain described here comes from a study of blood T cell repertoires in COVID-19. At the level of the study: Spain, Italy and the United States supplied samples that represented acute and convalescent COVID-19.

CDR1 and CDR2 (germline): SGHDT, YYEEEE. V lost 2 bases, J lost 6 bases, and 12 bases lay in between. The CDR3 consists of 13 residues. Recovery meant two consecutive negative NP/OP PCR tests, professional clearance, or resolved symptoms. As handled by the study authors: Nucleated cell counts were estimated from reference gene primer amplification. Sequenced by immunoSEQ multiplex PCR; TCRdb stores in-frame clones only, minus some. V and J calls and clone size are as listed in that table; D and trimming were resolved from the DNA. This repertoire shows about 190,000 clones, 70% to 85% found once; its top ten account for about 3.5%.

The material sequenced was PBMCs or T cells enriched from blood (not recorded which). The chain carries TRBV5-6 and TRBJ2-7, with D possibly being TRBD2 (6 bases). The TCR originated in a woman aged 25-40 years who had recovered from COVID-19. CDR3 DNA: TGTGCCAGCAGCTTTACTAGGGGAGGCGAGCAGTACTTC. It specifies CASSFTRGGEQYF. The entire variable domain, with the rest obtained from reference TRBV5-6 and TRBJ2-7, is as follows: DAGVTQSPTHLIKTRGQQVTLRCSPKSGHDTVSWYQQALGQGPQFIFQYYEEEERQRGNFPDRFSGHQFPNYSSELNVNALLLGDSALYLCASSFTRGGEQYFGPGTRLTVT.